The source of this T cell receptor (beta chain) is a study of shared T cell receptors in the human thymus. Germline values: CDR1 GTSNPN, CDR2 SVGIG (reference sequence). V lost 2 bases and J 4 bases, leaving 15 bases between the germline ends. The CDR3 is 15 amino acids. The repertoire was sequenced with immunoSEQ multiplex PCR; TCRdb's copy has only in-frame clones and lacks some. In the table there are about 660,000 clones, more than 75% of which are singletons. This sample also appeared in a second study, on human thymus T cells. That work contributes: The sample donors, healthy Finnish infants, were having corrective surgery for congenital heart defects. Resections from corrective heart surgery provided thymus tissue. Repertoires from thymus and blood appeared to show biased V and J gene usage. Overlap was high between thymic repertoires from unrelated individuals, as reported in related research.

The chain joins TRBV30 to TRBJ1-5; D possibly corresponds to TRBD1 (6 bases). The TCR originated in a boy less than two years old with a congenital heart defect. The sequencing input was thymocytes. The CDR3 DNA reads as TGTGCCTGGAGTCCCCTTAAACAGGGAAATCAGCCCCAGCATTTT. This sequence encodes CAWSPLKQGNQPQHF.